Sequencing of this TCR beta chain was carried out in a study of early T cells in non-severe SARS-CoV-2 infection. The CDR3 sequence is 17 residues long. Trimming left V 0 bases short and J 5 bases short, with 20 bases between. CDR1 is SGHAT and CDR2 is FQNNGV in the germline V gene. TCRdb re-derived calls from the 5' RACE reads in MiXCR, one entry per CDR3 protein. The sample includes about 60,000 distinct CDR3 sequences, roughly 13% of them seen just once. This clonotype has just a few counts. Sample: whole blood. The sequence came from an adult who was a healthcare worker with PCR-confirmed SARS-CoV-2 infection or an uninfected control (not recorded which). The V and J genes are TRBV11-2 and TRBJ2-7; perhaps TRBD2 as D (6 bases). The CDR3 loop is CASSLDRQGLPSDEQYF. The CDR3 DNA sequence: TGTGCCAGCAGCTTAGATAGGCAGGGACTGCCTTCCGACGAGCAGTACTTC.